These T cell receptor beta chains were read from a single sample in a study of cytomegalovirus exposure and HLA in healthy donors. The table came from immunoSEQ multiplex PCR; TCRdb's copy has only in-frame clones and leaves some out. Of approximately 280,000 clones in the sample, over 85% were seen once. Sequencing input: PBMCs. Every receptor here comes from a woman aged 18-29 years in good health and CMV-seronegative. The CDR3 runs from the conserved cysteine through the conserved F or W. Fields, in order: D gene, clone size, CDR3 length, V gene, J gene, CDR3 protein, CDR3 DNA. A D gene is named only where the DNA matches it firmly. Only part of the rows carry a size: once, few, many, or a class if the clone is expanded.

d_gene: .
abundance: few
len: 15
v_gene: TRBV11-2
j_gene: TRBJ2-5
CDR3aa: CASSMPGLPPETQYF
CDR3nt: TGTGCCAGCAGCATGCCGGGACTTCCCCCAGAGACCCAGTACTTC

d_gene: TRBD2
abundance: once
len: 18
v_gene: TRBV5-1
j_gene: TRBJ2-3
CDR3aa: CASSLRAGGFSGTDTQYF
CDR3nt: TGCGCCAGCAGCCTCAGAGCGGGGGGTTTCTCGGGCACAGATACGCAGTATTTT

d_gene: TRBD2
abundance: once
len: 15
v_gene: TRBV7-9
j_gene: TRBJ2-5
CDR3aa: CASSNSGGTQETQYF
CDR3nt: TGTGCCAGCAGTAATTCCGGGGGGACCCAAGAGACCCAGTACTTC

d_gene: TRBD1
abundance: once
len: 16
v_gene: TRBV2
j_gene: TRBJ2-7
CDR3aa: CASRRRPGQGGHEQYF
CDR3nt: TGTGCCAGCAGACGTAGGCCGGGACAGGGGGGCCACGAGCAGTACTTC

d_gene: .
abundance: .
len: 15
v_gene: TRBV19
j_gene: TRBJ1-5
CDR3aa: CATTTGADSFRPQHF
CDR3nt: TGTGCCACCACAACGGGAGCCGACTCATTCCGGCCCCAGCATTTT

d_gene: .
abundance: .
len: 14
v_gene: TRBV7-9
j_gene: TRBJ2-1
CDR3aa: CASSLPTTGVGQFF
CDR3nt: TGTGCCAGCAGCTTACCCACGACGGGGGTCGGGCAGTTCTTC

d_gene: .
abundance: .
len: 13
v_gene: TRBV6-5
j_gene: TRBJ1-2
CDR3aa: CASSDTGQIGYTF
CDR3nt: TGTGCCAGCAGTGACACGGGACAAATTGGCTACACCTTC

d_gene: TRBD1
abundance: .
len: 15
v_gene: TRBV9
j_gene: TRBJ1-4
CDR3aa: CASSPWGDRAEKLFF
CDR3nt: TGTGCCAGCAGCCCATGGGGGGACAGGGCCGAAAAACTGTTTTTT

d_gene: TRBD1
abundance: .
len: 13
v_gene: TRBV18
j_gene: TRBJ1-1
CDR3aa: CASCGQGDGEAFF
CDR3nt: TGTGCCAGCTGCGGACAGGGGGACGGTGAAGCTTTCTTT

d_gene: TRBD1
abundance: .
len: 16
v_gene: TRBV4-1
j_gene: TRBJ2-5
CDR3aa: CASSQVDRDTKETQYF
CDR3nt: TGCGCCAGCAGCCAAGTTGACAGGGATACAAAAGAGACCCAGTACTTC

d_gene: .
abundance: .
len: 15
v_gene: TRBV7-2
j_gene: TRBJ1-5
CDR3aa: CASSSDGVSNQPQHF
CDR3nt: TGTGCCAGCAGCTCCGACGGGGTAAGCAATCAGCCCCAGCATTTT

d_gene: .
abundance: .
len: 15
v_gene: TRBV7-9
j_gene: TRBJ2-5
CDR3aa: CASSSGSFVGETQYF
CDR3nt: TGTGCCAGCAGCTCGGGATCTTTCGTCGGAGAGACCCAGTACTTC

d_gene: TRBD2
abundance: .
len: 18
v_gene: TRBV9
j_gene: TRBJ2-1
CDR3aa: CASSPIAGIKSSYNEQFF
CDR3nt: TGTGCCAGCAGCCCAATAGCGGGGATTAAAAGCTCCTACAATGAGCAGTTCTTC

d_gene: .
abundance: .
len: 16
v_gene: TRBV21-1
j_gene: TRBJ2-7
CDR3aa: CASSKVPGGRPYEQYF
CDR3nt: TGTGCCAGCAGCAAAGTCCCGGGTGGAAGACCCTACGAGCAGTACTTC

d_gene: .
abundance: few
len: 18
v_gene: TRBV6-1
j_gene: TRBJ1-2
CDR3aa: CASSESLHPTGLIHGYTF
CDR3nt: TGTGCCAGCAGTGAATCGCTTCACCCCACAGGGCTTATCCATGGCTACACCTTC

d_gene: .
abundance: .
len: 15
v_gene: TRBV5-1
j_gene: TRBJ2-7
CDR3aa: CASSLNSGSTYEQYF
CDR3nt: TGCGCCAGCAGCTTGAACTCAGGGTCCACCTACGAGCAGTACTTC

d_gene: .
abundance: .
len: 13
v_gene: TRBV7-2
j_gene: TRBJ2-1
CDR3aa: CASSLSTAGEQFF
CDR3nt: TGTGCCAGCAGCTTAAGTACCGCGGGTGAGCAGTTCTTC

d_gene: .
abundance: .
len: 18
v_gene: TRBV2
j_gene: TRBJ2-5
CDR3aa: CASSERPGRTPERETQYF
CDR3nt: TGTGCCAGCAGTGAAAGACCAGGCCGGACACCGGAGAGAGAGACCCAGTACTTC

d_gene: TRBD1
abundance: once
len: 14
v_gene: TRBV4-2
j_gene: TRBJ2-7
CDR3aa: CASSPRDSSYEQYF
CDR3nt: TGTGCCAGCAGCCCTCGGGACAGCTCCTACGAGCAGTACTTC

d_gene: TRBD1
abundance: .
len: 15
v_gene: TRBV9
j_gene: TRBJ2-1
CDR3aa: CASSRTGAFFNEQFF
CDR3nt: TGTGCCAGCAGCCGGACAGGAGCTTTCTTCAATGAGCAGTTCTTC

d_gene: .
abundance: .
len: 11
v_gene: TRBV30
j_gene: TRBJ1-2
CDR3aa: CALGAGYGYTF
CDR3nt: TGTGCCCTTGGGGCAGGGTATGGCTACACCTTC

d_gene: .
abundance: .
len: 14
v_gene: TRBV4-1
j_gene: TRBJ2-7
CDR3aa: CASSHAGQSYEQYF
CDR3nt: TGCGCCAGCAGCCATGCGGGACAGTCCTACGAGCAGTACTTC

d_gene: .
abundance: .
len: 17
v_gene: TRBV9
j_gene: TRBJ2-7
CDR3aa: CASSTRRDTGGSYEQYF
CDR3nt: TGTGCCAGCAGCACCCGCCGGGACACCGGAGGCTCCTACGAGCAGTACTTC

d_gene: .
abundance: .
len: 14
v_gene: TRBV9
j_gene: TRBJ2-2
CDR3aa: CASSVVANTGELFF
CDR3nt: TGTGCCAGCAGCGTAGTAGCGAACACCGGGGAGCTGTTTTTT

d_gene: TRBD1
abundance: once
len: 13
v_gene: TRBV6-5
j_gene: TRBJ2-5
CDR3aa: CASKTGGGGTQYF
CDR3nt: TGTGCCAGCAAGACAGGGGGCGGAGGGACCCAGTACTTC

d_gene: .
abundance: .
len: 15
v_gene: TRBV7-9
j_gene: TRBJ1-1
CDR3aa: CASSLLGASNTEAFF
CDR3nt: TGTGCCAGCAGCTTACTAGGTGCGTCGAACACTGAAGCTTTCTTT

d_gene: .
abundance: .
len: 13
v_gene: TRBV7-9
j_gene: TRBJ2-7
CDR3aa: CSSSFWRAYEQYF
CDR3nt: TGTTCCAGCAGCTTTTGGAGGGCCTACGAGCAGTACTTC

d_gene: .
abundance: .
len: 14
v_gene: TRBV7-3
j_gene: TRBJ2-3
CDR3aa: CASSSTGEADTQYF
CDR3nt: TGTGCCAGCAGCTCTACAGGGGAGGCAGATACGCAGTATTTT

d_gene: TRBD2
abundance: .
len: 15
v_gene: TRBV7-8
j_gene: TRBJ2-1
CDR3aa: CASSSTRAGVDEQFF
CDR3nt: TGTGCCAGCAGCTCAACGCGGGCGGGGGTCGATGAGCAGTTCTTC

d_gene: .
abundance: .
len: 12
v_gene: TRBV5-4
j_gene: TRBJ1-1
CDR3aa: CASSLNDRIPFF
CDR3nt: TGTGCCAGCAGCTTGAATGACAGGATACCTTTCTTT

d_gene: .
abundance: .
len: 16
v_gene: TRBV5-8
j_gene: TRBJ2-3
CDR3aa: CASSGSERPSTDTQYF
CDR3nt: TGTGCCAGCAGCGGCTCCGAGCGTCCAAGCACAGATACGCAGTATTTT

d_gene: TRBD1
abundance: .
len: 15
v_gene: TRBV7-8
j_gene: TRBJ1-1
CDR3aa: CASSLLGGENDEAFF
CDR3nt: TGTGCCAGCAGCCTTCTAGGGGGCGAGAACGATGAAGCTTTCTTT